One TCR beta chain is described in this entry. There is no known antigen for this receptor. The record has no base qualities; no much larger clone is one base away. This sample is drawn from a study of shared clonotypes between healthy human individuals (TCRdb year 2020). In terms of the full investigation: The cohort included a few men and a couple of women between 18 and 49 years of age. Per donor, leukapheresis produced somewhere between about 0.8 and 9 billion PBMCs. To increase sequencing depth and limit assay-specific biases, TCR repertoire library preparation and sequencing were carried out by different laboratories using diverse techniques. Blood TCR repertoires of 5 or 6 healthy adults were deeply sequenced to estimate repertoire size and the extent of clonotype sharing between individuals. Per donor, three plates each were used for CD4 naive and CD4 memory, two for CD8 naive, and one for CD8 memory.

General conclusions and limits of the study: Naive subsets generally had larger estimated clonotype richness than memory subsets. The genetic and exposure-history diversity represented was limited by the small number of donors. Sampling was restricted to blood, and TCR repertoires in tissues likely differ from the TCR repertoires found in blood. Incomplete sequencing was indicated by rarefaction of sorted-subset datasets, despite the large sequencing depth. Sharing across a few donors was observed for roughly 5% of naive CD4, under 4% of naive CD8, roughly 2.4% of memory CD4, and around 0.42% of memory CD8 clonotypes. Pairwise subsampling indicated that sequencing depth was expected to affect the degree of clonotype sharing among donors. Compared with non-shared clonotypes, clonotypes shared by all four sorted-subset donors had higher generation probabilities.

The donors were healthy, HIV-negative adults who had no recently reported acute infections or vaccinations. Every donor was a Caucasian adult living in Nashville, Tennessee, USA. Magnetic negative selection was used to enrich CD4+ T cells, after which naive cells were positively selected on CD45RA and the negative fraction became the memory subset. After blood collection by leukapheresis, PBMCs were isolated using Ficoll-Histopaque density gradient centrifugation and then cryopreserved in the vapor phase of liquid nitrogen. Analytical flow cytometry was used to check the purity and quantity of every magnetically sorted T cell population. Each sorted fraction had its genomic DNA isolated and then quantified by UV absorbance on a Nanodrop 2000c. The junction shows trimming of 1 base on V and 5 bases on J, plus 9 bases between the germline ends. The germline V gene gives CDR1 as KGHSH and CDR2 as LQKENI. The CDR3, from cysteine to phenylalanine, totals 14 residues. Just CDR3 DNA is preserved here, 42 bases in frame from base 1.

Using the deep immunoSEQ assay, TCR CDR3 regions were amplified from genomic DNA by multiplex PCR. Extracted genomic DNA from each cell subset was distributed evenly across all wells of several immunoSEQ 96-well plates, and each plate was treated as a replicate. For sorted subsets, approximately 210 ng of genomic DNA, equivalent to 25,000 to 35,000 T cell genomes, went into each replicate PCR. The purified libraries were quantified using a Qubit 3.0 fluorometer, sized with a Bioanalyzer 2100, and then quantified again using the KAPA Library Quantification kit. A separate single-read 150-cycle Illumina NextSeq 550 flow cell was used to sequence each immunoSEQ 96-well plate. From the authors' description of their analysis: Because the immunoSEQ output held only junctional sequences and lacked quality scores, the filtering could not match the filtering applied to full-length reads. Sequences were annotated with PyIR, a Python wrapper for IgBLAST v1.9, using IMGT germline references to assign V/J genes and CDR3. Reads with weak V/J assignments (E-value above 1e-6), missing CDR3, stop codons, out-of-frame junctions, or ambiguous translated residues were removed. V3J clonotypes were defined by identical inferred V gene, J gene, and CDR3 amino acid sequence. Percentage overlap between repertoires was calculated by dividing the number of shared unique clonotypes by the size of the smaller repertoire. RTK rarefaction, the Chao1 estimator, and Recon v2.1 estimates of unobserved clonotypes were used to assess repertoire richness. OLGA was used to compute generation probabilities for all TCRbeta clonotypes that the gDNA method yielded from a handful of donors. TCRdb re-hosts the immuneACCESS table, in-frame sequences only. Its copies lack some clones; in the studies checked, an unresolved V gene accounts for under half of them, and the cause for the rest is not known. V, J and clone size derive from that table, while D and trimming were established from the DNA sequence. The sample table lists nearly 750,000 clones, 72% of them with a count of one. Together, the top ten hold approximately 2% of the sample.

The rearrangement joined TRBV18 to TRBJ2-1; no D gene call is confident. The clonotype was recovered from a woman under 40 in good health. The material sequenced was memory CD4+ T cells sorted from blood. What this sample's cell subset or site label stands for: CD45RA-negative fraction. The DNA sequence is TGTGCCAGCTCACCACTGGGCAGCAACAATGAGCAGTTCTTC. Protein translation: CASSPLGSNNEQFF.